This TCR beta chain was identified during a study of T-cell reconstitution after alpha-beta-depleted transplantation in children. This clonotype appeared a few times. The length of the CDR3 is 16 residues. Germline V gives CDR1 LGHNA, CDR2 YNFKEQ. V was cut by 4 bases and J by 6 bases, with 22 bases left in between. The TCRbeta library incorporated unique molecular identifiers. MiXCR was run by TCRdb on the PCR reads, yielding one entry per CDR3 protein. The sample lists 350,000 to 450,000 distinct CDR3 sequences, roughly 21% occurring once. This sequence joins TRBV4-2 and TRBJ2-7, with TRBD1 as a possible D gene (5 bases). The receptor's source is a human donor who donated a stem cell graft to a child with acute myeloid leukemia. The starting material was PBMCs from the stem cell graft donor, obtained from the stem cell graft. CDR3 sequence reads: CASSPIPGQEALEQYF. As DNA, the CDR3 is TGTGCCAGCAGCCCGATCCCCGGACAAGAGGCCCTCGAGCAGTACTTC.